These 32 T cell receptor beta chains originate from one sample sequenced in a study of shared clonotypes between healthy human individuals. Sequencing was performed with immunoSEQ multiplex PCR; in TCRdb, only in-frame clones are kept and a portion is missing. In the table there are 730,000 or so clones, about 78% of which are singletons. The specimen was memory CD4+ T cells sorted from blood. Subset here: CD45RA-negative fraction. The origin of the receptors is a young woman in good health.

This clone appeared a few times. The chain has TRBV11-2 and TRBJ1-3, with 7 bases lining up with TRBD1. The CDR3 sequence is 14 residues long. The V gene end was trimmed by 5 bases and the J gene end by 2 bases; junction bases not matched to a gene: 3. Per germline, CDR1 SGHAT and CDR2 FQNNGV. The CDR3 loop reads CASSPQGAGNTIYF. The CDR3 nucleotides are TGTGCCAGCAGCCCCCAGGGGGCTGGAAACACCATATATTTT.

This rearrangement joins TRBV5-1 to TRBJ1-4, with a possible D match to TRBD1 (5 bases). V was trimmed by 4 bases and J by 3 bases, leaving 16 bases between them. CDR1 SGHRS and CDR2 YFSETQ come from the germline V gene. The CDR3 has 16 amino acids. CDR3 protein: CASSLARGPANEKLFF. In nucleotides, the CDR3 is TGCGCCAGCAGCCTGGCCCGGGGCCCGGCTAATGAAAAACTGTTTTTT.

V is TRBV14 and J is TRBJ2-7, with 12 bases matching TRBD2. Germline V gene sequence: CDR1 SGHDN, CDR2 FVKESK. V shed 4 bases and J 5 bases; nucleotides not matched to a gene: 18. The CDR3 covers 19 residues. For the CDR3, the DNA is TGTGCCAGCAGCCGAACGACTAGCGGGAGTTGGTCCTCTAAAAACGAGCAGTACTTC. This sequence encodes CASSRTTSGSWSSKNEQYF.

The CDR3 sequence: CASSQAPGTGRRSGTQYF. CDR3 coding DNA: TGTGCCAGCAGCCAAGCCCCGGGGACAGGCCGACGCTCAGGTACGCAGTATTTT. The V gene is TRBV14, the J gene TRBJ2-3; TRBD1 matches 8 bases. Germline CDR1 is SGHDN and CDR2 is FVKESK. This CDR3 is built from 18 residues. The trim removed 1 base at V and 8 bases at J, leaving 17 bases unmatched.

The gene calls are TRBV27 and TRBJ2-2, with 9 positions matching TRBD2. Germline V CDR1 and CDR2: MNHEY, SMNVEV (reference sequence). This CDR3 has 16 residues. Trimming at V came to 5 bases and at J to 6 bases, leaving 10 bases not matched to a gene. In DNA form, the CDR3 reads TGTGCCAGCAGTGCAGCCGGGACTAGCCTCCCCGGGGAGCTGTTTTTT. This encodes CASSAAGTSLPGELFF.

The chain joins TRBV18 to TRBJ1-5; no firm D call. CDR3 size: 16 residues. CDR1 is KGHSH, CDR2 LQKENI, per germline. V was trimmed by 0 bases and J by 5 bases, leaving 14 bases between them. The CDR3 here is CASSPPSGLDYQPQHF. As DNA, the CDR3 is TGTGCCAGCTCACCACCGTCGGGGTTGGACTATCAGCCCCAGCATTTT.

The V gene is TRBV28, the J gene TRBJ2-2, with D tentatively TRBD2 (6 bases). Trimming cost V 8 bases and J 3 bases, with 16 bases left between them. CDR1 and CDR2 from the germline V gene are MDHEN and SYDVKM. The CDR3 consists of 15 residues. CDR3 in DNA: TGTGCCAGCTATCCAACTAGCACAGACACCGGGGAGCTGTTTTTT. Its translation: CASYPTSTDTGELFF.

The chain couples TRBV6-5 to TRBJ2-6; D gene ambiguous. CDR1 and CDR2 (germline): MNHEY, SVGAGI. CDR3 length equals 15 residues. V was clipped by 6 bases and J by 2 bases, with 11 bases between them. Here the CDR3 reads CASRRTATGANVLTF. As DNA, the CDR3 is TGTGCCAGCAGACGGACGGCAACTGGGGCCAACGTCCTGACTTTC.

The V gene is TRBV10-3, the J gene TRBJ1-1; D possibly corresponds to TRBD1 (5 bases). Trimming cost V 3 bases and J 6 bases, with 14 bases left between them. This CDR3 region has 14 residues. Per the germline V gene, CDR1 is ENHRY and CDR2 is SYGVKD. CDR3 DNA sequence: TGTGCCATCAGTGAAGTGGCGGGGGAAGCTGAAGCTTTCTTT. It encodes CAISEVAGEAEAFF.

The V call is TRBV27, the J call TRBJ1-2, with a possible D match to TRBD1 (5 bases). The CDR3 sequence is 12 residues long. CDR1 is MNHEY and CDR2 is SMNVEV in the germline V gene (reference sequence). V was trimmed by 6 bases and J by 3 bases, leaving 8 bases between them. The CDR3 DNA is TGTGCCAGCAGGGCGGGGGACTATGGCTACACCTTC. Its translation is CASRAGDYGYTF.

The V call is TRBV6-5, the J call TRBJ1-2; 7 nucleotides agree with TRBD1. The junction had 4 bases not matched to a gene; V was cut back by 7 bases and J by 5 bases. Germline lookup yields CDR1 MNHEY and CDR2 SVGAGI. The CDR3 has 12 amino acids. The CDR3 protein is CASTDRIYGYTF. Written as DNA, the CDR3 is TGTGCCAGCACGGACAGGATATATGGCTACACCTTC.

The chain recombines TRBV25-1 with TRBJ1-1; D is perhaps TRBD1 (6 bases). The CDR3 extends over 15 amino acids. V was trimmed by 4 bases and J by 4 bases, leaving 16 bases between them. Germline-derived CDR1 and CDR2 are MGHDK and SYGVNS. Here the CDR3 reads CASSVRGRGSTEAFF. The CDR3 DNA is TGTGCCAGCAGTGTTAGGGGGAGAGGAAGCACTGAAGCTTTCTTT.

The V gene is TRBV29-1, the J gene TRBJ2-5; the D is unclear. The CDR3 spans 13 residues. From germline, CDR1 is SQVTM and CDR2 ANQGSEA. V was clipped by 4 bases and J by 3 bases, with 12 bases between them. This CDR3 is CSVAYSNKETQYF. CDR3 sequence (DNA): TGCAGCGTTGCTTATTCGAACAAAGAGACCCAGTACTTC.

This rearrangement joins TRBV19 to TRBJ2-1; D unresolved. CDR1 and CDR2 (germline): LNHDA, SQIVND (reference sequence). This CDR3 is 16 amino acids long. V was clipped by 6 bases and J by 8 bases, with 23 bases between them. The CDR3 nucleotides are TGTGCCAGTAGGAGTAGAAGTGGCCCATTAGACCATGAGCAGTTCTTC. Translated, it gives CASRSRSGPLDHEQFF.

Only one count was recorded for this clone. The chain combines TRBV5-1 with TRBJ1-3; D gene unclear. Deletions cut 4 bases from V and 2 bases from J, with 10 bases between. Germline CDR1 and CDR2: SGHRS and YFSETQ. The CDR3 spans 14 residues. This chain's CDR3 is CASSQGSPGNTIYF. The CDR3 DNA reads as TGCGCCAGCAGCCAAGGGAGCCCTGGAAACACCATATATTTT. The variable domain in full, with the rest retrieved from reference TRBV5-1 and TRBJ1-3, is KAGVTQTPRYLIKTRGQQVTLSCSPISGHRSVSWYQQTPGQGLQFLFEYFSETQRNKGNFPGRFSGRQFSNSRSEMNVSTLELGDSALYLCASSQGSPGNTIYFGEGSWLTVV.

The rearrangement uses TRBV28 and TRBJ1-1; the D is unclear. The V end lost 3 bases, the J end lost 0 bases, and 11 bases lay between the germline ends. Germline V gene lookup returns CDR1 MDHEN and CDR2 SYDVKM. The CDR3 covers 15 residues. This CDR3 reads CASSFSPPLNTEAFF. CDR3 coding DNA: TGTGCCAGCAGTTTTTCCCCTCCTTTGAACACTGAAGCTTTCTTT. The whole variable domain, remainder taken from reference TRBV28 and TRBJ1-1, is DVKVTQSSRYLVKRTGEKVFLECVQDMDHENMFWYRQDPGLGLRLIYFSYDVKMKEKGDIPEGYSVSREKKERFSLILESASTNQTSMYLCASSFSPPLNTEAFFGQGTRLTVV.

This clone was seen repeatedly, ten times or more. Different DNA sequences within this sample yield the same CDR3. The V gene is TRBV6-5, the J gene TRBJ2-5; 7 nucleotides align to TRBD2. CDR1 and CDR2 (germline): MNHEY, SVGAGI. V dropped 2 bases and J dropped 1; count of bases not matched to a gene: 4. The CDR3 totals 15 residues. CDR3 DNA sequence: TGTGCCAGCAGTTACCTGGCTAGCGGCCAAGAGACCCAGTACTTC. This gives the protein CASSYLASGQETQYF.

The chain is built from TRBV6-5 and TRBJ2-3; 8 nucleotides agree with TRBD2. The junction had 11 bases not matched to a gene; V was cut back by 4 bases and J by 5 bases. The CDR3 is 16 residues long. Germline lookup yields CDR1 MNHEY and CDR2 SVGAGI. Here the CDR3 DNA reads TGTGCCAGCAGTTCCCCAGCGGGAGATGGTAGAGATACGCAGTATTTT. Translation: CASSSPAGDGRDTQYF.

V gene TRBV7-9 combines with J gene TRBJ1-2, with D uncertain. Germline V lookup: CDR1 SEHNR, CDR2 FQNEAQ (reference sequence). This CDR3 has 14 amino acids. V was clipped by 1 base and J by 5 bases, with 11 bases between them. CDR3 amino acids: CASSLVGRSYGYTF. The CDR3 DNA sequence: TGTGCCAGCAGCTTAGTCGGCAGGTCTTATGGCTACACCTTC.

The gene calls are TRBV28 and TRBJ2-1, with 10 bases fitting TRBD2. Looked up from germline, CDR1 is MDHEN and CDR2 is SYDVKM. This CDR3 contains 16 residues. V lost 1 base, J lost 4 bases, and 4 bases stayed unmatched. CDR3 amino acids: CASSLYRTSGYNEQFF. The CDR3 coding sequence is TGTGCCAGCAGTTTATACAGGACTAGCGGTTACAATGAGCAGTTCTTC.

The chain employs TRBV29-1 and TRBJ1-2, with D unresolved. CDR1 is SQVTM and CDR2 is ANQGSEA in the germline V gene. The germline V and J ends were trimmed by 0 bases and 6 bases, with 8 bases remaining between them. This CDR3 is 12 amino acids long. The chain's CDR3 is CSVEDGFHGYTF. The CDR3 nucleotides read TGCAGCGTTGAAGACGGGTTCCATGGCTACACCTTC.

Worth noting for this clone: Other DNA variants within this sample encode the same CDR3. The V call is TRBV7-6, the J call TRBJ2-2, with 7 bases lining up with TRBD2. The CDR3 spans 15 residues. CDR1 and CDR2 from the germline V gene are SGHVS and FNYEAQ. Germline trimming cut 2 bases from V and 5 bases from J; bases unmatched to any gene: 5. The CDR3 DNA reads as TGTGCCAGCAGCTTAACGGGGGGTAGTACCGGGGAGCTGTTTTTT. It yields the protein CASSLTGGSTGELFF.

V is TRBV6-4 and J is TRBJ2-3; D perhaps matches TRBD1 (5 bases). V was shortened by 2 bases and J by 6 bases, with 24 bases between the two germline ends. Germline assignment: CDR1 MRHNA and CDR2 SNTAGT. There are 18 residues in the CDR3. CDR3 in amino acids: CASSDVPTGLRGPDTQYF. CDR3 bases: TGTGCCAGCAGTGACGTACCTACCGGGCTTAGGGGTCCGGATACGCAGTATTTT.

The chain joins TRBV7-9 to TRBJ1-2, with a possible D match to TRBD1 (5 bases). V lost 5 bases and J lost 2, with 12 bases in between. The CDR3 contains 14 residues. Germline V gene lookup returns CDR1 SEHNR and CDR2 FQNEAQ (reference sequence). The CDR3, as DNA: TGTGCCAGCAGCCCTGGGACGCAAAACTATGGCTACACCTTC. Its protein is CASSPGTQNYGYTF. Drawing the rest from reference TRBV7-9 and TRBJ1-2, the complete variable domain is DTGVSQNPRHKITKRGQNVTFRCDPISEHNRLYWYRQTLGQGPEFLTYFQNEAQLEKSRLLSDRFSAERPKGSFSTLEIQRTEQGDSAMYLCASSPGTQNYGYTFGSGTRLTVV.

The chain carries TRBV28 and TRBJ2-7, with D possibly called TRBD1 or TRBD2 (5 bases each). The CDR3 sequence is 14 residues long. V lost 6 bases and J 3 bases, leaving 15 bases between the germline ends. Germline CDR1 and CDR2: MDHEN and SYDVKM. The CDR3 sequence is CASRPTGRYYEQYF. As DNA, the CDR3 is TGTGCCAGCAGACCCACGGGACGCTACTACGAGCAGTACTTC.

This chain joins TRBV29-1 and TRBJ1-1; 8 bases match TRBD1. Trimming cost V 4 bases and J 3 bases; bases outside gene matches: 10. This CDR3 has 15 amino acids. CDR1 and CDR2 from the germline V gene are SQVTM and ANQGSEA. The CDR3 sequence is CSVVGTGGSYTEAFF. The CDR3 DNA reads TGCAGCGTTGTGGGGACAGGAGGTTCATACACTGAAGCTTTCTTT.

J is TRBJ1-1 and V is TRBV18; D is undetermined. CDR1 is KGHSH, CDR2 LQKENI, per germline. The V end lost 2 bases, the J end lost 11 bases, and 12 bases lay between the germline ends. The CDR3 runs 12 residues. CDR3 nucleotides: TGTGCCAGCTCACCAGATCGGCATGATGCTTTCTTT. Its protein is CASSPDRHDAFF.

The chain uses TRBV29-1 and TRBJ2-1, with D tentatively TRBD1 (5 bases). V lost 5 bases and J 0 bases, leaving 17 bases between the germline ends. The length of the CDR3 is 16 residues. CDR1 SQVTM and CDR2 ANQGSEA come from the germline V gene. This CDR3 reads CSVMTLDITSYNEQFF. CDR3 in DNA: TGCAGCGTTATGACCTTGGACATCACCTCCTACAATGAGCAGTTCTTC.

This clone was counted between two and nine times. This rearrangement joins TRBV7-3 to TRBJ2-5; D possibly uses TRBD1 or TRBD2 (5 bases each). V was pared by 1 base and J by 4 bases, with 10 bases between. CDR1 is SGHTA, CDR2 FQGTGA, per germline. This CDR3 region has 14 residues. Here the CDR3 reads CASSLIPGTETQYF. The CDR3 DNA reads TGTGCCAGCAGCTTAATCCCCGGGACAGAGACCCAGTACTTC.

The chain links TRBV7-2 to TRBJ1-5, with unresolved D. Trimming shortened V by 7 bases and J by 8 bases, and 15 bases separated the two germline ends. Germline CDR1 and CDR2: SGHTA and FQGNSA. The CDR3 has 13 amino acids. CDR3 coding DNA: TGTGCCAGCACCCCGGGAGTCTCTAAGCCCCAGCATTTT. Its translation is CASTPGVSKPQHF.

This clone was seen a few times. V and J are TRBV19 and TRBJ1-1; TRBD1 matches at 9 bases. The V segment lost 3 bases and the J segment 3 bases; nucleotides outside the gene matches: 2. Germline V gene data show CDR1 as LNHDA and CDR2 as SQIVND (reference sequence). The CDR3 sequence is 14 residues long. CDR3 region: CASSMDRGHTEAFF. The CDR3 DNA reads as TGTGCCAGTAGTATGGACAGGGGACACACTGAAGCTTTCTTT. The full variable domain, its missing parts supplied by reference TRBV19 and TRBJ1-1, is DGGITQSPKYLFRKEGQNVTLSCEQNLNHDAMYWYRQDPGQGLRLIYYSQIVNDFQKGDIAEGYSVSREKKESFPLTVTSAQKNPTAFYLCASSMDRGHTEAFFGQGTRLTVV.

The V and J genes are TRBV11-1 and TRBJ2-7, with 8 bases lining up with TRBD2. Germline values: CDR1 SGHAT, CDR2 FQDESV (reference sequence). The V gene end was trimmed by 3 bases and the J gene end by 4 bases; junction bases not matched to a gene: 8. The CDR3 totals 15 residues. The CDR3 reads CASSFPGLEKYEQYF. In DNA form, the CDR3 reads TGTGCCAGCAGCTTCCCGGGACTAGAGAAATACGAGCAGTACTTC.